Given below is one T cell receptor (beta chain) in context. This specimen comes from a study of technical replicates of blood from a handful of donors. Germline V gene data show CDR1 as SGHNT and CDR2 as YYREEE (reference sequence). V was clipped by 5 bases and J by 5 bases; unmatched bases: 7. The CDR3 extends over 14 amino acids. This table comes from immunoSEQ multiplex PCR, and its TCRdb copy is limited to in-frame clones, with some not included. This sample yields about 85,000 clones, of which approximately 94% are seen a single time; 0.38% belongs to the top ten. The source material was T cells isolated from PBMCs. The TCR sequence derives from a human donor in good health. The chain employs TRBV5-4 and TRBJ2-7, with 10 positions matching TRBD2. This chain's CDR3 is CASRASGRGDEQYF. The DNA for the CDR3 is TGTGCCAGCAGGGCTAGCGGGAGAGGGGACGAGCAGTACTTC.